This T cell receptor beta chain was retrieved from a study of T cell repertoires in cytomegalovirus infection. Study-level background: HLA-B-restricted CMV epitopes that are well studied were used alongside recently identified HLA-C-restricted ones. Carrying CMV and the relevant HLA type showed in public TCR beta signatures. Study-wide results and caveats: Ex vivo responses were dominated by HLA-C-restricted CMV-specific TCR beta clonotypes.

Germline V CDR1 and CDR2: SGHTA, FQGNSA. This CDR3 contains 20 residues. V trimming: 4 bases; J trimming: 3 bases; junction bases outside the gene matches: 16. TCRdb re-analysed the reads in MiXCR, keeping a single row per CDR3 protein. The repertoire holds some 480,000 distinct CDR3 sequences, with roughly a third as singletons. This clonotype has a handful of counts. Its antigen remains unknown. The chain couples TRBV7-2 to TRBJ2-1; 12 nucleotides align to TRBD2. The clonotype originates from a human donor in good health (CMV status not recorded). Some clones in this sample may be carry-over from other donors' samples. The sequencing here drew on cultured PBMCs, taken from culture after CMV antigen stimulation. CDR3 bases: TGTGCCAGCAGCTCCCCGGCGACTAGCGGGAGAGGACGAGGCTACAATGAGCAGTTCTTC. Protein: CASSSPATSGRGRGYNEQFF.